This entry lists 29 T cell receptor beta chains sequenced from one sample in a study of T cell changes during pregnancy in multiple sclerosis. The data were produced by immunoSEQ multiplex PCR, yet TCRdb's version contains in-frame clones alone and is incomplete. The data hold tens of thousands of clones, with approximately 93% observed a single time. This specimen was peripheral blood, taken in the second trimester of pregnancy. These receptor sequences come from a female donor in good health, enrolled as a control in a pregnancy study.

The chain links TRBV2 to TRBJ2-7; 9 bases are shared with TRBD1. V shed 4 bases and J 2 bases; nucleotides not matched to a gene: 6. Germline V lookup: CDR1 SNHLY, CDR2 FYNNEI. This CDR3 spans 15 amino acids. The CDR3: CASSGEDRGPYEQYF. Written as DNA, the CDR3 is TGTGCCAGCAGTGGAGAGGACAGGGGACCCTACGAGCAGTACTTC.

This clone was found a few times. V usage is TRBV5-6 and J usage is TRBJ1-1, with D hard to call. The germline V gene has CDR1 SGHDT and CDR2 YYEEEE. V shed 2 bases and J shed 6 bases, with 14 bases lying between them. The CDR3 is 14 amino acids. The CDR3: CASSFPQSAAEAFF. Here the CDR3 DNA reads TGTGCCAGCAGCTTCCCCCAAAGTGCGGCTGAAGCTTTCTTT.

This chain uses TRBV5-6 with TRBJ2-1; 8 bases agree with TRBD2. Trimming removed 2 bases from V and 3 bases from J; junction bases left unmatched: 1. Germline-derived CDR1 and CDR2 are SGHDT and YYEEEE. This CDR3 comprises 14 residues. The CDR3 DNA reads TGTGCCAGCAGCTTAAGCGGGAGCTACAATGAGCAGTTCTTC. Its translation is CASSLSGSYNEQFF.

The rearrangement links TRBV7-8 to TRBJ1-1; D is ambiguous. The CDR3 runs to 16 residues. Germline loops: CDR1 SGHVS, CDR2 FQNEAQ. Between the trimmed V and J ends, which lost 2 bases and 7 bases, there was a span of 20 bases. The CDR3 protein is CASSLTRKPGSREAFF. CDR3 nucleotide sequence: TGTGCCAGCAGCTTAACACGAAAACCGGGGTCCCGTGAAGCTTTCTTT.

This chain uses TRBV12-5 with TRBJ2-1; D is possibly TRBD2 (6 bases). Germline lookup yields CDR1 LGHNT and CDR2 FRNRAP. The CDR3 spans 19 residues. V lost 3 bases to trimming and J lost 0 bases, with 21 bases between them. CDR3 nucleotides: TGTGCTAGTGGTTTTTTTCTCGGGGGAACAGAGAGCTCCTACAATGAGCAGTTCTTC. Translation: CASGFFLGGTESSYNEQFF.

This chain joins TRBV4-2 and TRBJ2-1; D is uncertain. V shed 0 bases and J shed 4 bases, with 10 bases lying between them. Germline V gene lookup returns CDR1 LGHNA and CDR2 YNFKEQ. This CDR3 contains 15 residues. CDR3 coding DNA: TGTGCCAGCAGCCAAGAGGCTAGTTGGTACAATGAGCAGTTCTTC. Its protein is CASSQEASWYNEQFF.

The chain links TRBV2 to TRBJ1-5; 7 positions agree with TRBD1. This CDR3 is 15 amino acids long. The V gene's germline CDR1 is SNHLY and CDR2 FYNNEI. The ends lost 2 bases at V and 4 bases at J; junction bases unmatched: 5. The CDR3 DNA reads as TGTGCCAGCAGTGAATTTGGGGACAGTAATCAGCCCCAGCATTTT. Translating gives CASSEFGDSNQPQHF.

This rearrangement joins TRBV11-2 to TRBJ2-7, with D possibly being TRBD2 (6 bases). Trimming took off 1 base at V and 0 bases at J, with 19 bases between the two ends. Germline V gives CDR1 SGHAT, CDR2 FQNNGV. The CDR3 has 18 residues. CDR3 loop: CASSLGTTSAGYSYEQYF. DNA for the CDR3: TGTGCCAGCAGCTTAGGTACCACTTCAGCGGGCTACTCCTACGAGCAGTACTTC.

The chain combines TRBV27 with TRBJ2-1; D uncertain. CDR1 is MNHEY, CDR2 SMNVEV, per germline (reference sequence). This CDR3 is 15 amino acids long. V dropped 0 bases and J dropped 5 bases, with 11 bases sitting between them. The CDR3: CASSLSGLPHNEQFF. The DNA of the CDR3 is TGTGCCAGCAGTTTATCTGGTCTACCACACAATGAGCAGTTCTTC.

The chain recombines TRBV28 with TRBJ2-3, with D perhaps TRBD1 (6 bases). In germline, CDR1 is MDHEN, CDR2 SYDVKM. The CDR3 is 14 amino acids. The ends were cut back, 7 bases at V and 4 bases at J, with 15 bases in the middle. CDR3 sequence (DNA): TGTGCCAGCACGAGGGGGAGTTGGGCAGATACGCAGTATTTT. This sequence encodes CASTRGSWADTQYF.

The chain is built from TRBV15 and TRBJ2-7; D is perhaps TRBD2 (6 bases). V dropped 0 bases and J dropped 0 bases, with 9 bases sitting between them. Looked up from germline, CDR1 is LNHNV and CDR2 is YYDKDF (reference sequence). CDR3 length: 15 residues. The CDR3 here is CATSRERGPSYEQYF. CDR3 DNA: TGTGCCACCAGCAGAGAGCGGGGACCCTCCTACGAGCAGTACTTC. The entire variable domain, with the rest obtained from reference TRBV15 and TRBJ2-7, is as follows: DAMVIQNPRYQVTQFGKPVTLSCSQTLNHNVMYWYQQKSSQAPKLLFHYYDKDFNNEADTPDNFQSRRPNTSFCFLDIRSPGLGDTAMYLCATSRERGPSYEQYFGPGTRLTVT.

The genes are TRBV7-8 and TRBJ2-1; the D is unclear. There are 15 residues in the CDR3. Germline V gives CDR1 SGHVS, CDR2 FQNEAQ. Trimming removed 0 bases from V and 4 bases from J, with 10 bases in between. The DNA of the CDR3 is TGTGCCAGCAGCTTAGCCCAGGATCCGTACAATGAGCAGTTCTTC. Translation: CASSLAQDPYNEQFF.

V gene TRBV27 combines with J gene TRBJ1-4; D remains unclear. V lost 5 bases and J 0 bases, leaving 10 bases between the germline ends. CDR1 is MNHEY, CDR2 SMNVEV, per germline (reference sequence). This CDR3 contains 15 residues. The CDR3 sequence: CASSIALATNEKLFF. In DNA form, the CDR3 reads TGTGCCAGCAGTATCGCGCTAGCAACTAATGAAAAACTGTTTTTT.

J is TRBJ1-2 and V is TRBV19, with TRBD1 matching 9 bases. This CDR3 spans 15 amino acids. CDR1 is LNHDA and CDR2 is SQIVND in the germline V gene (reference sequence). The J segment lost 10 bases and the V segment lost 5 bases, leaving 14 bases of the junction unmatched. For the CDR3, the DNA is TGTGCCAGTAGTTCCCGGGACAGGGCTATTCGGGACTACACCTTC. Its protein product is CASSSRDRAIRDYTF.

J is TRBJ2-3 and V is TRBV2, with D maybe TRBD2 (6 bases). CDR1 SNHLY and CDR2 FYNNEI come from the germline V gene. Trimming cost V 7 bases and J 8 bases, with 7 bases left between them. This CDR3 has 10 amino acids. CDR3 region: CASTEGTQYF. The CDR3 coding sequence is TGTGCCAGCACGGAGGGTACGCAGTATTTT.

This clone was picked up one time. The rearrangement joins TRBV4-1 to TRBJ2-2; 9 bases agree with TRBD1. Germline CDR1 is MGHRA and CDR2 is YSYEKL. The length of the CDR3 is 16 residues. V lost 4 bases, J lost 3 bases, and 6 bases stayed unmatched. DNA for the CDR3: TGCGCCAGCAGCCTGTCGGGACAGGGTTACACCGGGGAGCTGTTTTTT. It encodes CASSLSGQGYTGELFF.

This chain joins TRBV19 and TRBJ1-1; D unclear. The V gene lost 7 bases and the J gene lost 0 bases, with 21 bases spanning the gap. Germline V CDR1 and CDR2: LNHDA, SQIVND (reference sequence). The CDR3 is 17 amino acids. The CDR3 DNA follows: TGTGCCAGTATGGGCCTTATCGGCACCGGGGTGAACACTGAAGCTTTCTTT. Encoded protein: CASMGLIGTGVNTEAFF.

The rearrangement links TRBV7-2 to TRBJ2-7, with D unclear. This CDR3 has 14 residues. The V gene lost 1 base and the J gene lost 1 base, with 8 bases spanning the gap. Germline CDR1 and CDR2: SGHTA and FQGNSA. The CDR3 DNA is TGTGCCAGCAGCTTAGGTCGCAGTTCCTACGAGCAGTACTTC. It encodes CASSLGRSSYEQYF.

The chain links TRBV7-8 to TRBJ2-5, with a possible D match to TRBD1 (6 bases). The germline V gene has CDR1 SGHVS and CDR2 FQNEAQ. The CDR3 covers 14 residues. V lost 3 bases to trimming and J lost 5 bases, with 13 bases between them. CDR3 protein: CASSLRGYGETQYF. The CDR3, as DNA: TGTGCCAGCAGCTTGAGGGGGTATGGGGAGACCCAGTACTTC.

V and J are TRBV11-2 and TRBJ2-7; no clear D. Trimming removed 4 bases from V and 6 bases from J, with 10 bases in between. This CDR3 region has 12 residues. CDR1 is SGHAT, CDR2 FQNNGV, per germline. This CDR3 is CASSSSTAEQYF. In nucleotides, the CDR3 is TGTGCCAGCAGCTCCTCTACCGCCGAGCAGTACTTC.

The gene calls are TRBV27 and TRBJ2-7, with D maybe TRBD2 (6 bases). The CDR3 runs to 15 residues. The V and J ends lost 5 bases and 2 bases respectively, with 16 bases between them. Germline assignment: CDR1 MNHEY and CDR2 SMNVEV (reference sequence). The CDR3 bases are TGTGCCAGCAGTGTGGGCGGGGCCTTAACCTACGAGCAGTACTTC. Its translation: CASSVGGALTYEQYF.

The chain carries TRBV19 and TRBJ2-1; tentative D call: TRBD2 (6 bases). Trimming removed 5 bases from V and 5 bases from J, with 16 bases in between. The CDR3 runs 15 residues. Germline CDR1 reads LNHDA; CDR2 reads SQIVND (reference sequence). CDR3 coding DNA: TGTGCCAGTAGTTTCCAGGGACTTTCCAACAATGAGCAGTTCTTC. Amino acid sequence: CASSFQGLSNNEQFF.

The chain carries TRBV27 and TRBJ1-1; the D gene is possibly TRBD1 (5 bases). V was shortened by 2 bases and J by 1 base, with 5 bases between the two germline ends. The CDR3 runs 13 residues. Per germline, CDR1 MNHEY and CDR2 SMNVEV (reference sequence). The DNA of the CDR3 is TGTGCCAGCAGTTTACAGGGGAACACTGAAGCTTTCTTT. This codes for CASSLQGNTEAFF.

The J gene is TRBJ1-5, the V gene TRBV19; 7 nucleotides agree with TRBD1. Germline loops: CDR1 LNHDA, CDR2 SQIVND (reference sequence). The CDR3 runs to 16 residues. V shed 5 bases and J 9 bases; nucleotides not matched to a gene: 16. In DNA, the CDR3 is TGTGCCAGTAGTGTGGTCCGGGACAGTGGAGTTTCGCCCCAGCATTTT. Protein: CASSVVRDSGVSPQHF.

The rearrangement joins TRBV27 to TRBJ2-1; 14 bases are a match to TRBD2. Germline CDR1 MNHEY, CDR2 SMNVEV (reference sequence). Losses at the gene ends were 4 bases for V and 8 bases for J; bases not matched to a gene: 10. This CDR3 is 17 amino acids long. As DNA, the CDR3 is TGTGCCAGCAGTTCAAGACTAGCGGGAGGGCCTACGGATGAGCAGTTCTTC. Encoded protein: CASSSRLAGGPTDEQFF.

The genes are TRBV15 and TRBJ2-5; weak D call: TRBD2 (5 bases). This CDR3 contains 15 residues. V was shortened by 5 bases and J by 3 bases, with 16 bases between the two germline ends. Germline V gives CDR1 LNHNV, CDR2 YYDKDF (reference sequence). This CDR3 reads CATSAEGTRKETQYF. CDR3 coding DNA: TGTGCCACCAGCGCCGAGGGTACACGAAAAGAGACCCAGTACTTC.

CDR3 sequence reads: CASSVVAGIQETQYF. CDR3 bases: TGTGCCAGCAGCGTAGTAGCGGGGATCCAAGAGACCCAGTACTTC. The chain employs TRBV9 and TRBJ2-5, with TRBD2 matching 8 bases. J gave up 1 base and V 0 bases, and 2 bases lay outside the gene matches. The CDR3 is 15 residues long. CDR1 is SGDLS, CDR2 YYNGEE, per germline.

This chain links TRBV5-4 with TRBJ2-7; D unresolved. The V gene lost 4 bases and the J gene lost 8 bases, with 16 bases spanning the gap. Germline V gene sequence: CDR1 SGHNT, CDR2 YYREEE (reference sequence). This CDR3 is built from 13 residues. The CDR3 sequence is CASSLFSRSKQYF. The CDR3 DNA reads TGTGCCAGCAGCCTATTCTCCCGGAGTAAGCAGTACTTC.

The chain uses TRBV6-1 and TRBJ1-1, with D possibly being TRBD1 (5 bases). The germline CDR1 and CDR2 sequences are MNHNS and SASEGT. V was cut by 4 bases and J by 3 bases, with 24 bases left in between. This CDR3 is built from 18 residues. The CDR3 region has the DNA TGTGCCAGCAGTGTGGGACTCACGGGTGGGGCTGAAGACACTGAAGCTTTCTTT. Amino acid sequence: CASSVGLTGGAEDTEAFF.